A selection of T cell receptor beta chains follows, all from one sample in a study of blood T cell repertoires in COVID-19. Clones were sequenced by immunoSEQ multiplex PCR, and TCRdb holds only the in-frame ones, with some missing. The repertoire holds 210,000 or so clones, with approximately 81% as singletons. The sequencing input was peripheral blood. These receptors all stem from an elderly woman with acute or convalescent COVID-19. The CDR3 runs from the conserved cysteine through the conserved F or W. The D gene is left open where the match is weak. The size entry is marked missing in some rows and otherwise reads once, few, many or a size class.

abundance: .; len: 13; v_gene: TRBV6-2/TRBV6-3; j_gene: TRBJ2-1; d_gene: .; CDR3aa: CASSPTTKNEQFF; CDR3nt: TGTGCCAGCAGTCCAACTACTAAGAATGAGCAGTTCTTC
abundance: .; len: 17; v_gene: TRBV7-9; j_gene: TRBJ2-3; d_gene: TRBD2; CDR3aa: CASSLARLAGRTDTQYF; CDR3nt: TGTGCCAGCAGCTTAGCCCGACTAGCGGGCCGCACAGATACGCAGTATTTT
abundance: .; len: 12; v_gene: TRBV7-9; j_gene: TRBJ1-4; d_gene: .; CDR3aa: CASSPVSEKLFF; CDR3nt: TGTGCCAGCAGCCCCGTATCTGAAAAACTGTTTTTT
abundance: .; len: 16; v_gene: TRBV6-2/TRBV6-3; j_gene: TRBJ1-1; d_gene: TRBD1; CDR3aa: CASSSGTGRVNTEAFF; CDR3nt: TGTGCCAGCAGCTCCGGGACAGGGAGAGTGAACACTGAAGCTTTCTTT
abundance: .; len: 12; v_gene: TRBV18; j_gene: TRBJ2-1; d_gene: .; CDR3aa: CASPDSSREQFF; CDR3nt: TGTGCCAGCCCAGACTCGTCCCGGGAGCAGTTCTTC
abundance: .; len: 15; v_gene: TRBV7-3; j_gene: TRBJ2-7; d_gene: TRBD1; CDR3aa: CASSFSRGPNYEQYF; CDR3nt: TGTGCCAGCAGCTTTTCCAGGGGGCCGAACTACGAGCAGTACTTC
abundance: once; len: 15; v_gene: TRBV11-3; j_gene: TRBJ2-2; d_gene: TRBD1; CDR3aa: CASSPRTGGTGELFF; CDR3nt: TGTGCCAGCAGCCCGCGGACAGGGGGGACCGGGGAGCTGTTTTTT
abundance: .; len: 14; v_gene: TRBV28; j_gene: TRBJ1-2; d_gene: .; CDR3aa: CASSSTTENYGYTF; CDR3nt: TGTGCCAGCAGTTCCACAACAGAGAACTATGGCTACACCTTC
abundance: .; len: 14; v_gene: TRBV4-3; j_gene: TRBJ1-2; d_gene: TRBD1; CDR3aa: CASSPWTGLYGYTF; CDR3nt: TGCGCCAGCAGCCCTTGGACAGGACTCTATGGCTACACCTTC
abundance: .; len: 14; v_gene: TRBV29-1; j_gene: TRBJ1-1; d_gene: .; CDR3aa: CSVEDQGGLTEAFF; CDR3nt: TGCAGCGTTGAAGACCAGGGAGGCTTAACTGAAGCTTTCTTT
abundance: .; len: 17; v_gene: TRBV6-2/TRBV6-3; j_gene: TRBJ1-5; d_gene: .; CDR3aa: CASSSPPYRNRVQPQHF; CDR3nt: TGTGCCAGCAGTTCGCCTCCTTACAGAAACAGGGTACAGCCCCAGCATTTT
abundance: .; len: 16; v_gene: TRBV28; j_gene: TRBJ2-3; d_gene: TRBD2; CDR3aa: CASSSHLAGDTDTQYF; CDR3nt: TGTGCCAGCAGCTCTCACCTAGCGGGAGACACAGATACGCAGTATTTT
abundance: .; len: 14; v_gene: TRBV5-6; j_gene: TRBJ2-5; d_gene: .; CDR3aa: CASSRPGGLETQYF; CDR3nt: TGTGCCAGCAGCCGCCCGGGGGGCTTGGAGACCCAGTACTTC
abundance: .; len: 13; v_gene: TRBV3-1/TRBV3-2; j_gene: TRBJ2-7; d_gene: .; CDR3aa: CASSQDSPYEQYF; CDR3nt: TGTGCCAGCAGCCAAGATTCTCCCTACGAGCAGTACTTC
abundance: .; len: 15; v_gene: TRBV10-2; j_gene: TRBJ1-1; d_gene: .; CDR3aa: CASNPRGHSNTEAFF; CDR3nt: TGCGCCAGCAACCCGAGGGGACACTCGAACACTGAAGCTTTCTTT
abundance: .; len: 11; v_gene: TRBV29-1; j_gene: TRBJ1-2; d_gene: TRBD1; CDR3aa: CSSTGGHGYTF; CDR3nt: TGCAGCTCAACAGGGGGACATGGCTACACCTTC
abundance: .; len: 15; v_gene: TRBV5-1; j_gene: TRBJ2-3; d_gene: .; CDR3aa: CASSLGGWGTDTQYF; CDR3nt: TGCGCCAGCAGCTTGGGCGGGTGGGGCACAGATACGCAGTATTTT
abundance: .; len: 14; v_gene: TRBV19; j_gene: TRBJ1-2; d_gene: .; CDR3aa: CASSPQGIGYGYTF; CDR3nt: TGTGCCAGTAGTCCTCAGGGGATCGGCTATGGCTACACCTTC
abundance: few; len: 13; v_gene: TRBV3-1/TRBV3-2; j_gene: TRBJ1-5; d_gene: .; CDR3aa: CASSLGGDQPQHF; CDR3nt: TGTGCCAGCAGCCTAGGGGGGGATCAGCCCCAGCATTTT
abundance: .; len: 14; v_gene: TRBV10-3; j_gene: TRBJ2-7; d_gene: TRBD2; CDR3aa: CAISEASGSYEQYF; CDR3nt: TGTGCCATCAGTGAGGCTAGCGGGAGTTACGAGCAGTACTTC
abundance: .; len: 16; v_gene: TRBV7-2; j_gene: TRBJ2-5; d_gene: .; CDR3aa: CASSSGQRVSRETQYF; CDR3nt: TGTGCCAGCAGCAGTGGCCAGCGGGTGTCACGGGAGACCCAGTACTTC
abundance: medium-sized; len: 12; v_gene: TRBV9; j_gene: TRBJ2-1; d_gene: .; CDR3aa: CASSVAVTPQFF; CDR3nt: TGTGCCAGCAGCGTAGCGGTCACCCCCCAGTTCTTC
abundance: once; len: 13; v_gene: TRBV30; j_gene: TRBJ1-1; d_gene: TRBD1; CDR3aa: CAWSRGPNTEAFF; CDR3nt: TGTGCCTGGAGCAGGGGGCCGAACACTGAAGCTTTCTTT
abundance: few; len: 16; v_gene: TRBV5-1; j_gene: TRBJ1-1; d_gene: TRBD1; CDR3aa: CASTGGTGEMNTEAFF; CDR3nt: TGCGCCAGCACCGGAGGGACAGGGGAAATGAACACTGAAGCTTTCTTT
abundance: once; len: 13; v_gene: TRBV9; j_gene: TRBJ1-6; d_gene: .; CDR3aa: CASSRESLSPLHF; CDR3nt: TGTGCCAGCAGCCGCGAGAGCCTTTCACCCCTCCACTTT
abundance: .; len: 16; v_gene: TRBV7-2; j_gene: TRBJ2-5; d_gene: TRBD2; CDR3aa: CASSPARTSGGETQYF; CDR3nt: TGTGCCAGCAGCCCGGCCCGAACTAGCGGGGGCGAGACCCAGTACTTC
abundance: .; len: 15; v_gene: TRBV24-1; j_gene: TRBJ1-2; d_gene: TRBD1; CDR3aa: CATSDPPGQVYGYTF; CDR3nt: TGTGCCACCAGTGATCCACCGGGACAGGTCTATGGCTACACCTTC
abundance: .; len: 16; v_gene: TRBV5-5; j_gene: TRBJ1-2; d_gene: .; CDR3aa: CASSPTLRNSNYGYTF; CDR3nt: TGTGCCAGCAGCCCTACACTGAGGAATTCTAACTATGGCTACACCTTC
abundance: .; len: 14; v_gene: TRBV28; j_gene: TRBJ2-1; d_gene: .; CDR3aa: CASSFGSGYNEQFF; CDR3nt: TGTGCCAGCAGTTTTGGTAGCGGTTACAATGAGCAGTTCTTC
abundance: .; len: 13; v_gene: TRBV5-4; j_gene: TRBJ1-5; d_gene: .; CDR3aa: CASSLEQHQPQHF; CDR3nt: TGTGCCAGCAGCTTGGAACAGCATCAGCCCCAGCATTTT
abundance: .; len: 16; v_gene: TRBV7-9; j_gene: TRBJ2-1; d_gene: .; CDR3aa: CASSLRAGPTYNEQFF; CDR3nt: TGTGCCAGCAGCTTACGAGCGGGCCCAACCTACAATGAGCAGTTCTTC
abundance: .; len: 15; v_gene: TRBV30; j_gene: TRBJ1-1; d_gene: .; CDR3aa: CAWSVARSGDTEAFF; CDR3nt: TGTGCCTGGAGTGTGGCGAGGAGCGGGGACACTGAAGCTTTCTTT
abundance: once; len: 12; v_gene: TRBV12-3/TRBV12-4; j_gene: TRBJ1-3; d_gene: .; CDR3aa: CASSSYGNTIYF; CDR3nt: TGTGCCAGCAGTTCCTACGGGAACACCATATATTTT
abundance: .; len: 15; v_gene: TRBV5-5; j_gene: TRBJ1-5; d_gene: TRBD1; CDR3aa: CASSGGQGGNQPQHF; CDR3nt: TGTGCCAGCAGCGGGGGACAGGGCGGCAATCAGCCCCAGCATTTT
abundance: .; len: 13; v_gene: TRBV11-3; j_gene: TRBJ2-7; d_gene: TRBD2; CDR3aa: CASSPGTTYEQYF; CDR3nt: TGTGCCAGCAGCCCCGGGACTACCTACGAGCAGTACTTC
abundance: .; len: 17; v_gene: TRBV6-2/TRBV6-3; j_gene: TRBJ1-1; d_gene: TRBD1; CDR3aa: CASSFPVPGQNPSEAFF; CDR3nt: TGTGCCAGCAGTTTCCCCGTCCCGGGACAGAACCCGTCTGAAGCTTTCTTT